This record covers a single T cell receptor (beta chain). Its target is not known. These data belong to a study of neoadjuvant anti-PD-1 for oral cavity cancer. For the study at large: Nivolumab at 3 mg/kg was mostly given biweekly, three to four doses, pre-surgery.

Stated time point: after neoadjuvant nivolumab, at surgical resection. Per germline, CDR1 SSHAT and CDR2 FNYEAQ (reference sequence). The CDR3 runs 15 residues. Trimming cost V 1 base and J 4 bases, with 10 bases left between them. Points from the study as a whole: Higher pretreatment Treg/Th17 ratios tracked higher pretreatment blood clonality.

TCRdb keeps only in-frame clones here, not all; method: immunoSEQ multiplex PCR. The sample shows over 11,000 clones, 65% to 80% of them seen only once. This sample comprised PBMCs, obtained after nivolumab (anti-PD-1) treatment. The chain couples TRBV7-7 to TRBJ2-2; D possibly corresponds to TRBD1 (6 bases). This sequence originates from a person between 40 and 85 years old with oral cavity squamous cell carcinoma. In DNA form, the CDR3 reads TGTGCCAGCAGCTTAGGGGGGCAGGGCACCGGGGAGCTGTTTTTT. Translation gives CASSLGGQGTGELFF.